Listed below are T cell receptor beta chains from one sample, sequenced in a study of T cells in Graves' hyperthyroidism and ophthalmopathy. TCRdb itself ran the multiplex PCR reads through MiXCR, one entry per CDR3 protein. The sample lists 450,000 to 700,000 distinct CDR3 sequences; 35% to 55% were seen once. Sequencing was done on a sample of peripheral blood or thyroid tissue (not recorded which). These receptors came from an adult woman with Graves' disease, either hyperthyroidism or ophthalmopathy (not recorded which). The CDR3 runs from the conserved cysteine through the conserved F or W. D genes are given only for firm matches. Clone sizes are given selectively: once, few, many, or a class where the clone is expanded.

length | J | D | V | size | CDR3 | DNA
13 | TRBJ1-2 | - | TRBV10-1 | once | CATKTVPVYGYTF | TGCGCCACCAAGACAGTACCCGTCTATGGCTACACCTTC
13 | TRBJ2-3 | - | TRBV6-5 | - | CASSYLTESTQYF | TGTGCCAGCAGTTACCTGACAGAAAGTACGCAGTATTTT
13 | TRBJ1-6 | TRBD1 | TRBV2 | - | CATSGTGGLPLHF | TGTGCCACCTCCGGGACAGGGGGCCTCCCCCTCCACTTT
14 | TRBJ1-4 | - | TRBV25-1 | - | CASSESATNEKLFF | TGTGCCAGCAGTGAATCGGCAACTAATGAAAAACTGTTTTTT
13 | TRBJ2-2 | - | TRBV7-9 | - | CASNDQGIGELFF | TGTGCCAGCAACGATCAGGGGATCGGGGAGCTGTTTTTT
14 | TRBJ1-1 | - | TRBV6-5 | - | CASSYGDQRGEAFF | TGTGCCAGCAGTTATGGAGACCAACGAGGTGAAGCTTTCTTT
16 | TRBJ2-7 | - | TRBV14 | many | CASSQRPGLSSYEQYF | TGTGCCAGCAGCCAACGGCCGGGACTCAGCTCCTACGAGCAGTACTTC
12 | TRBJ2-5 | TRBD1 | TRBV24-1 | many | CATGDRQETQYF | TGTGCCACCGGGGACAGGCAAGAGACCCAGTACTTC
11 | TRBJ2-5 | - | TRBV20-1 | - | CSASYPETQYF | TGCAGTGCTAGCTACCCGGAGACCCAGTACTTC
14 | TRBJ2-2 | - | TRBV9 | - | CASSSRPAIGELFF | TGTGCCAGCAGCTCCAGGCCTGCCATCGGGGAGCTGTTTTTT
14 | TRBJ1-2 | TRBD1 | TRBV7-9 | - | CASSFGQGVGGYTF | TGTGCCAGCAGCTTCGGTCAGGGGGTCGGAGGCTACACCTTC
15 | TRBJ1-1 | - | TRBV10-3 | - | CAISESAGGDTEAFF | TGTGCCATCAGTGAGTCCGCGGGGGGCGACACTGAAGCTTTCTTT
15 | TRBJ1-6 | TRBD1 | TRBV11-2 | many | CASSLAGGNNSPLHF | TGTGCCAGCAGCTTGGCAGGGGGCAATAATTCACCCCTCCACTTT
15 | TRBJ2-5 | - | TRBV2 | once | CACSAWTGRGETQYF | TGTGCCTGCAGTGCTTGGACAGGGAGGGGAGAGACCCAGTACTTC
14 | TRBJ1-6 | - | TRBV7-6 | - | CASSLGTRISPLHF | TGTGCCAGCAGCCTAGGGACCAGAATTTCACCCCTCCACTTT
14 | TRBJ1-1 | TRBD1 | TRBV6-2/TRBV6-3 | - | CASRNRGLNTEAFF | TGTGCCAGCAGGAACAGGGGGCTGAACACTGAAGCTTTCTTT
14 | TRBJ1-1 | - | TRBV11-1 | - | CASSLSRVDTEAFF | TGTGCCAGCAGCTTAAGCAGGGTGGACACTGAAGCTTTCTTT
15 | TRBJ1-3 | - | TRBV28 | - | CASSPIDRSGNTIYF | TGTGCCAGCAGTCCGATAGACCGGTCAGGAAACACCATATATTTT
13 | TRBJ1-2 | - | TRBV20-1 | many | CSAREGLPYGYTF | TGCAGTGCTAGAGAGGGGTTGCCCTATGGCTACACCTTC
14 | TRBJ2-1 | - | TRBV7-9 | - | CASSLFGGRNEQFF | TGTGCCAGCAGCTTATTCGGGGGGCGGAATGAGCAGTTCTTC
15 | TRBJ2-2 | TRBD2 | TRBV19 | many | CASSRTSGNYGELFF | TGTGCCAGTAGTAGAACTAGCGGGAATTACGGGGAGCTGTTTTTT
13 | TRBJ1-5 | - | TRBV12-3/TRBV12-4 | many | CASTQWGNQPQHF | TGTGCCAGCACCCAGTGGGGGAATCAGCCCCAGCATTTT
13 | TRBJ2-5 | TRBD1 | TRBV7-7 | - | CASSPDRPETQYF | TGTGCCAGCAGCCCGGACAGGCCGGAGACCCAGTACTTC
14 | TRBJ1-6 | TRBD1 | TRBV2 | - | CASIPGTVTSPLHF | TGTGCCAGCATCCCCGGGACAGTTACTTCACCCCTCCACTTT
15 | TRBJ2-6 | - | TRBV6-1 | many | CASSEDPTGANVLTF | TGTGCCAGCAGTGAGGACCCTACTGGGGCCAACGTCCTGACTTTC
15 | TRBJ1-2 | TRBD1 | TRBV9 | many | CASSAGTVTRGGYTF | TGTGCCAGCAGCGCCGGGACAGTGACCCGTGGTGGCTACACCTTC
14 | TRBJ1-1 | - | TRBV2 | many | CARQGRRQNTEAFF | TGTGCCAGGCAGGGTAGACGACAGAACACTGAAGCTTTCTTT
14 | TRBJ1-6 | - | TRBV20-1 | - | CSARDTSYNSPLHF | TGCAGTGCTAGGGACACCTCCTATAATTCACCCCTCCACTTT
14 | TRBJ1-6 | - | TRBV9 | - | CASSSPKGDSPLHF | TGTGCCAGCAGCTCCCCAAAGGGGGATTCACCCCTCCACTTT
14 | TRBJ2-7 | - | TRBV7-9 | many | CASSLRDSHYEQYF | TGTGCCAGCAGCCTGCGGGACTCCCACTACGAGCAGTACTTC
13 | TRBJ1-5 | TRBD1 | TRBV25-1 | - | CASTTGRDQPQHF | TGTGCCAGTACGACAGGGAGGGATCAGCCCCAGCATTTT
12 | TRBJ2-5 | TRBD1 | TRBV29-1 | - | CSVRTGGETQYF | TGCAGCGTTCGGACAGGTGGGGAGACCCAGTACTTC
17 | TRBJ1-2 | - | TRBV15 | - | CATSRDRLGGASCGYTF | TGCGCCACCAGCAGAGATAGGTTGGGGGGCGCTTCCTGTGGCTACACCTTC
14 | TRBJ2-6 | TRBD2 | TRBV5-1 | - | CASSFSGGANVLTF | TGCGCCAGCAGCTTCAGCGGGGGGGCTAACGTCCTGACTTTC
16 | TRBJ2-7 | - | TRBV2 | many | CASTLEVGPPFYEQYF | TGTGCCAGCACCCTCGAAGTGGGTCCCCCCTTTTACGAGCAGTACTTC
16 | TRBJ2-1 | TRBD2 | TRBV10-2 | - | CASSDGPGLAGSHQFF | TGCGCCAGCAGCGACGGTCCGGGACTAGCGGGAAGTCATCAGTTCTTC
13 | TRBJ2-7 | - | TRBV27 | - | CASSFRVSYEQYF | TGTGCCAGCAGTTTCAGGGTTTCCTACGAGCAGTACTTC
16 | TRBJ1-4 | - | TRBV7-9 | many | CASSFTPGENDEKLFF | TGTGCCAGCAGCTTCACCCCCGGGGAGAACGATGAAAAACTGTTTTTT
16 | TRBJ1-3 | TRBD1 | TRBV5-4 | - | CASSLGQGRFRNTIYF | TGTGCCAGCAGCTTAGGACAGGGACGGTTTCGGAACACCATATATTTT
14 | TRBJ2-7 | - | TRBV7-9 | - | CASSLTGKTYEQYF | TGTGCCAGCAGCTTAACGGGGAAAACCTACGAGCAGTACTTC
18 | TRBJ2-2 | TRBD2 | TRBV20-1 | few | CSARPPGSSGKGTGELFF | TGCAGTGCTAGACCCCCGGGGTCTAGCGGGAAGGGTACCGGGGAGCTGTTTTTT
15 | TRBJ2-1 | TRBD2 | TRBV20-1 | - | CSARGASGSGNEQFF | TGCAGTGCCCGAGGGGCTAGCGGGAGTGGCAATGAGCAGTTCTTC
15 | TRBJ1-3 | - | TRBV7-2 | once | CASSPKGISGNTIYF | TGTGCCAGCAGCCCCAAGGGTATCTCTGGGAACACCATATATTTT
13 | TRBJ2-5 | TRBD1 | TRBV20-1 | - | CSAGTGGEATQYF | TGCAGTGCGGGGACAGGGGGAGAGGCTACCCAGTACTTC
15 | TRBJ1-5 | TRBD1 | TRBV7-9 | many | CASSGGQDVGQPQHF | TGTGCCAGCAGCGGGGGACAGGACGTCGGTCAGCCCCAGCATTTT
14 | TRBJ2-7 | - | TRBV11-1 | many | CASSFGNLEGEQYF | TGTGCCAGCAGCTTCGGGAACCTGGAGGGCGAGCAGTACTTC
14 | TRBJ2-7 | - | TRBV12-3/TRBV12-4 | many | CASSLKGISYEQYF | TGTGCCAGCAGTTTAAAGGGGATCTCCTACGAGCAGTACTTC
12 | TRBJ2-7 | TRBD1 | TRBV29-1 | - | CSRDRANYEQYF | TGCAGCCGGGACAGGGCTAACTACGAGCAGTACTTC
16 | TRBJ2-2 | TRBD2 | TRBV24-1 | - | CATSEAGTRNTGELFF | TGTGCCACCAGTGAGGCCGGGACTAGGAACACCGGGGAGCTGTTTTTT
14 | TRBJ1-1 | - | TRBV25-1 | many | CASSLLGVNTEAFF | TGTGCCAGCTCGCTGCTAGGGGTGAACACTGAAGCTTTCTTT
14 | TRBJ1-2 | - | TRBV29-1 | - | CSAQTASDPSGYTF | TGCAGCGCCCAGACAGCCTCGGACCCCTCTGGCTACACCTTC
14 | TRBJ2-7 | - | TRBV4-1 | many | CASSQRRGAYEQYF | TGCGCCAGCAGCCAACGGAGGGGGGCATACGAGCAGTACTTC
13 | TRBJ1-2 | TRBD1 | TRBV10-3 | once | CATRGQGARGYTF | TGTGCCACTAGGGGACAGGGGGCGCGTGGCTACACCTTC
13 | TRBJ1-5 | - | TRBV19 | - | CASSSVTGTRMHF | TGTGCCAGTAGTTCCGTTACCGGGACCCGAATGCATTTT
14 | TRBJ1-1 | - | TRBV19 | many | CASSMTRTASRAFF | TGTGCCAGTAGTATGACGCGAACGGCTTCTAGAGCTTTCTTT